These 18 T cell receptor beta chains were sequenced from one sample in a study of patients and donors after allogeneic stem cell transplantation. TCRdb redid the calling of the RT-PCR reads with MiXCR, one entry per CDR3 protein. The top ten clones hold around 35% of a sample with approximately 210,000 distinct CDR3 sequences, approximately 41% of them seen once. Sample: blood, either unsorted or a sorted T cell fraction (not recorded which). The receptors were gathered from a human donor who was either an allogeneic HSCT recipient or a stem cell or donor lymphocyte infusion donor (not recorded which). It is not recorded whose cells these are; they may come from a transplant donor.

This chain links TRBV12-3 or TRBV12-4 with TRBJ2-5, with TRBD1 identical over 10 bases. The CDR3 totals 14 residues. V shed 10 bases and J 4 bases; nucleotides not matched to a gene: 9. Written as DNA, the CDR3 is TGTGCCACCCACGGGGGACAGGGGTTAGAGACCCAGTACTTC. This encodes CATHGGQGLETQYF.

The genes are TRBV6-5 and TRBJ1-1; D remains ambiguous. Between the trimmed V and J ends, which lost 4 bases and 4 bases, there was a span of 10 bases. CDR3 length: 13 amino acids. From germline, CDR1 is MNHEY and CDR2 SVGAGI. DNA of the CDR3: TGTGCCAGCAGTTCCACCCCAGGCACTGAAGCTTTCTTT. Translated: CASSSTPGTEAFF.

The genes are TRBV2 and TRBJ2-7, with 12 bases aligning to TRBD2. V was clipped by 5 bases and J by 12 bases; unmatched bases: 14. The CDR3 runs to 15 residues. Germline CDR1 is SNHLY and CDR2 is FYNNEI. The CDR3 nucleotides read TGTGCCAGCAGTACCGCCGGAGGACTAGCGGGAAAGGCGTACTTC. Its translation: CASSTAGGLAGKAYF.

The chain's CDR3 is CSARREPDSPPFYNEQFF. The CDR3 bases are TGCAGTGCTAGGCGGGAACCCGACTCGCCTCCGTTCTACAATGAGCAGTTCTTC. This chain links TRBV20-1 with TRBJ2-1, with TRBD2 as a possible D gene (6 bases). The CDR3 runs 18 residues. Germline V gene sequence: CDR1 DFQATT, CDR2 SNEGSKA (reference sequence). V gave up 3 bases and J gave up 3 bases, with 24 bases separating them.

Notes on this clonotype: A junction end diverges from the germline sequence, so it may reflect a read error. The V call is TRBV12-3 or TRBV12-4, the J call TRBJ1-4; the match to TRBD1 covers 8 bases. The CDR3 is 19 amino acids. The CDR3: CASRPGPGNRGWTNEKMFF. In DNA form, the CDR3 reads TGTGCCAGCAGGCCTGGTCCCGGGAACAGGGGGTGGACTAATGAAAAAATGTTTTTT.

The genes are TRBV12-3 or TRBV12-4 and TRBJ2-7, with 8 bases identical to TRBD1. The J segment lost 2 bases and the V segment lost 5 bases, leaving 8 bases of the junction unmatched. CDR3 length: 15 residues. CDR3 DNA sequence: TGTGCCAGCAGTCCGCCGGGACAGGTTACCTACGAGCAGTACTTC. It translates to CASSPPGQVTYEQYF.

V gene TRBV29-1 combines with J gene TRBJ1-1; D gene ambiguous. The CDR3 sequence is 10 residues long. V was cut by 0 bases and J by 10 bases, with 6 bases left in between. Germline values: CDR1 SQVTM, CDR2 ANQGSEA. CDR3 nucleotide sequence: TGCAGCGTTGAAGACGACGGAGCTTTCTTT. Its protein product is CSVEDDGAFF.

V is TRBV4-1 and J is TRBJ2-2; no clear D gene. Germline-derived CDR1 and CDR2 are MGHRA and YSYEKL. Trimming shortened V by 0 bases and J by 6 bases, and 8 bases separated the two germline ends. The CDR3 extends over 14 amino acids. CDR3 amino acids: CASSQDRIAGELFF. The CDR3 region has the DNA TGCGCCAGCAGCCAAGATAGAATAGCCGGGGAGCTGTTTTTT.

CDR3 coding DNA: TGTGCCAGCAGCCAAGGGACTAGCGGGAGAGGAAGCACAGATACGCAGTATTTT. Amino acids: CASSQGTSGRGSTDTQYF. The genes are TRBV4-2 and TRBJ2-3, with 13 nucleotides matching TRBD2. The V gene's germline CDR1 is LGHNA and CDR2 YNFKEQ. The CDR3 totals 18 residues. V lost 1 base and J lost 0; bases outside the gene matches: 4.

The chain joins TRBV28 to TRBJ2-7; 9 bases are shared with TRBD1. The CDR3 has 15 residues. The germline gives CDR1 MDHEN, CDR2 SYDVKM. The V gene end was trimmed by 4 bases and the J gene end by 7 bases; junction bases not matched to a gene: 11. CDR3 sequence: CASSSPGQGVREQYF. In DNA form, the CDR3 reads TGTGCCAGCAGTTCTCCGGGACAGGGAGTGCGAGAGCAGTACTTC. Drawing the rest from reference TRBV28 and TRBJ2-7, the complete variable domain is DVKVTQSSRYLVKRTGEKVFLECVQDMDHENMFWYRQDPGLGLRLIYFSYDVKMKEKGDIPEGYSVSREKKERFSLILESASTNQTSMYLCASSSPGQGVREQYFGPGTRLTVT.

This clonotype has only a few counts. The chain joins TRBV7-9 to TRBJ2-3; D not certain. The length of the CDR3 is 11 residues. Between the trimmed V and J ends, which lost 4 bases and 5 bases, there was a span of 4 bases. Germline loops: CDR1 SEHNR, CDR2 FQNEAQ (reference sequence). Here the CDR3 reads CASSSIDTQYF. DNA of the CDR3: TGTGCCAGCAGCTCCATAGATACGCAGTATTTT.

This clonotype was recorded a few times. The chain combines TRBV11-3 with TRBJ2-1; D is undetermined. Germline CDR1 reads SGHNT; CDR2 reads YENEEA. CDR3 size: 14 residues. The germline V and J ends were trimmed by 1 base and 6 bases, with 10 bases remaining between them. CDR3 residues: CASSLGGNLNEQFF. The CDR3 bases are TGTGCCAGCAGCTTAGGCGGTAACCTCAATGAGCAGTTCTTC.

The chain links TRBV6-5 to TRBJ2-1, with 7 bases fitting TRBD2. The V gene end was trimmed by 1 base and the J gene end by 3 bases; junction bases not matched to a gene: 6. The CDR3 spans 16 residues. Germline lookup yields CDR1 MNHEY and CDR2 SVGAGI. Written as DNA, the CDR3 is TGTGCCAGCAGTTACTTCTCTAGCGGAGGCTACAATGAGCAGTTCTTC. Translating gives CASSYFSSGGYNEQFF.

The chain combines TRBV4-3 with TRBJ2-2; D remains ambiguous. The CDR3 contains 16 residues. Germline V gene lookup returns CDR1 LGHNA and CDR2 YSLEER. V dropped 2 bases and J dropped 2 bases, with 12 bases sitting between them. The CDR3 DNA reads as TGCGCCAGCAGCCAATTCCGACCACCTAACACCGGGGAGCTGTTTTTT. Its protein is CASSQFRPPNTGELFF.

This clonotype has just a few counts. The gene calls are TRBV5-8 and TRBJ2-7; maybe TRBD1 (6 bases). Germline values: CDR1 SGHTS, CDR2 YDEGEE. The V gene lost 0 bases and the J gene lost 2 bases, with 12 bases spanning the gap. The CDR3 covers 15 residues. The CDR3 loop reads CASSLAAGVAYEQYF. CDR3 DNA: TGTGCCAGCAGCTTGGCGGCAGGGGTTGCCTACGAGCAGTACTTC.

The rearrangement uses TRBV11-2 and TRBJ1-1; possible D gene TRBD1, 5 bases. Germline V CDR1 and CDR2: SGHAT, FQNNGV. The germline V and J ends were trimmed by 7 bases and 1 base, with 16 bases remaining between them. The CDR3 contains 15 residues. Here the CDR3 DNA reads TGTGCCAGCACCCGGGACCCTAGGCCGAACACTGAAGCTTTCTTT. Translated, it gives CASTRDPRPNTEAFF.

This clonotype appeared a few times. The rearrangement joins TRBV6-6 to TRBJ2-7; D call uncertain. The CDR3 spans 14 residues. Trimming cost V 2 bases and J 3 bases, with 11 bases left between them. Germline CDR1 is MNHNY and CDR2 is SVGAGI (reference sequence). The CDR3 here is CASSYRDSSYEQYF. The CDR3 region has the DNA TGTGCCAGCAGTTACCGTGACTCCAGCTACGAGCAGTACTTC.

This clonotype was counted between two and nine times. V and J are TRBV7-9 and TRBJ1-1; maybe TRBD1 (6 bases). CDR1 SEHNR and CDR2 FQNEAQ come from the germline V gene (reference sequence). This CDR3 is built from 17 residues. V was shortened by 2 bases and J by 0 bases, with 16 bases between the two germline ends. This CDR3 is CASSLTVGGGLNTEAFF. CDR3 DNA sequence: TGTGCCAGCAGCTTAACTGTGGGGGGCGGATTGAACACTGAAGCTTTCTTT.